Below are 24 T cell receptor beta chains sequenced from a single sample in a study of blood T cell repertoires in COVID-19. Using immunoSEQ multiplex PCR, the repertoire was profiled, and TCRdb retains in-frame clones only, with some absent. The sample has some 190,000 clones; 70% to 80% are singletons. Sequencing was performed on peripheral blood. The receptor source for this set is a woman between 50 and 59 years old with active or convalescent COVID-19.

This rearrangement joins TRBV14 to TRBJ2-1; 7 nucleotides agree with TRBD2. This CDR3 is 15 amino acids long. Trimming at V came to 1 base and at J to 6 bases, leaving 6 bases not matched to a gene. Germline V CDR1 and CDR2: SGHDN, FVKESK. The CDR3 nucleotides read TGTGCCAGCAGCCAAGTGGGAGGGCCCGGCAATGAGCAGTTCTTC. Translating gives CASSQVGGPGNEQFF.

The rearrangement uses TRBV6-6 and TRBJ2-7; perhaps TRBD1 as D (6 bases). This CDR3 spans 15 amino acids. The germline V gene encodes CDR1 MNHNY and CDR2 SVGAGI (reference sequence). V was pared by 2 bases and J by 0 bases, with 11 bases between. The CDR3 here is CASSYGTQSSYEQYF. The CDR3 nucleotides read TGTGCCAGCAGTTACGGGACACAGAGCTCCTACGAGCAGTACTTC.

The chain employs TRBV11-1 and TRBJ2-1; 13 positions match TRBD2. J was trimmed by 8 bases and V by 5 bases; bases with no gene match: 9. Per the germline V gene, CDR1 is SGHAT and CDR2 is FQDESV (reference sequence). This CDR3 has 16 residues. The DNA of the CDR3 is TGTGCCAGCAGCCCCAGGACTAGCGGGAGTGATGATGAGCAGTTCTTC. Protein: CASSPRTSGSDDEQFF.

The chain uses TRBV30 and TRBJ1-4; 11 bases line up with TRBD1. This CDR3 region has 16 residues. V trimming: 4 bases; J trimming: 7 bases; junction bases outside the gene matches: 11. Germline V CDR1 and CDR2: GTSNPN, SVGIG (reference sequence). The CDR3 region has the DNA TGTGCCTGGACCGCTGGACAGGGGGCTTTTCTTGAAAAACTGTTTTTT. Translating gives CAWTAGQGAFLEKLFF.

The rearrangement links TRBV3-1 (or the pseudogene TRBV3-2) to TRBJ2-5, with 8 positions matching TRBD1. Germline lookup yields CDR1 LGHDT and CDR2 YNNKEL (reference sequence). This CDR3 is built from 16 residues. Losses at the gene ends were 5 bases for V and 4 bases for J; bases not matched to a gene: 12. The CDR3 DNA sequence: TGTGCCAGCAGCTACGAGACAGGGGACGTTGCAGAGACCCAGTACTTC. Translation: CASSYETGDVAETQYF.

V gene TRBV13 combines with J gene TRBJ1-3; D gene ambiguous. This CDR3 is 16 amino acids long. The V end lost 0 bases, the J end lost 2 bases, and 11 bases lay between the germline ends. Germline V gene lookup returns CDR1 PRHDT and CDR2 FYEKMQ (reference sequence). The CDR3 protein is CASSLGARSAGNTIYF. The CDR3 region has the DNA TGTGCCAGCAGCTTAGGGGCCAGGTCGGCTGGAAACACCATATATTTT.

V and J are TRBV10-3 and TRBJ2-7, with D uncertain. The CDR3 is made up of 11 amino acids. Per germline, CDR1 ENHRY and CDR2 SYGVKD. V shed 11 bases and J shed 2 bases, with 10 bases lying between them. CDR3 protein: CAVSPAYEQYF. CDR3 nucleotide sequence: TGTGCCGTCTCTCCGGCCTACGAGCAGTACTTC.

V is TRBV6-6 and J is TRBJ2-6, with D possibly being TRBD2 (6 bases). In germline, CDR1 is MNHNY, CDR2 SVGAGI (reference sequence). V lost 2 bases to trimming and J lost 1 base, with 9 bases between them. The CDR3 extends over 16 amino acids. CDR3 DNA sequence: TGTGCCAGCAGTTACGGGGGGAGATCTGGGGCCAACGTCCTGACTTTC. Amino acid sequence: CASSYGGRSGANVLTF.

This chain connects TRBV19 to TRBJ2-4; TRBD2 matches at 7 bases. The CDR3 consists of 14 residues. Germline values: CDR1 LNHDA, CDR2 SQIVND (reference sequence). V shed 5 bases, J shed 7 bases, and the junction held 8 bases outside the gene matches. The CDR3 nucleotides are TGTGCCAGTAGTTTCCTGACTAGCCCCAACATTCAGTACTTC. Translated, it gives CASSFLTSPNIQYF. The whole variable domain, filled in from reference TRBV19 and TRBJ2-4, reads DGGITQSPKYLFRKEGQNVTLSCEQNLNHDAMYWYRQDPGQGLRLIYYSQIVNDFQKGDIAEGYSVSREKKESFPLTVTSAQKNPTAFYLCASSFLTSPNIQYFGAGTRLSVL.

This clone has only one observation. The chain uses TRBV2 and TRBJ2-3; 13 bases are a match to TRBD2. Germline V lookup: CDR1 SNHLY, CDR2 FYNNEI. The J segment lost 2 bases and the V segment lost 6 bases, leaving 2 bases of the junction unmatched. CDR3 length equals 15 residues. DNA for the CDR3: TGTGCCAGCAGACTAGCGGGAGGGTACACAGATACGCAGTATTTT. Translation gives CASRLAGGYTDTQYF. Filled out from reference TRBV2 and TRBJ2-3, the complete variable domain reads EPEVTQTPSHQVTQMGQEVILRCVPISNHLYFYWYRQILGQKVEFLVSFYNNEISEKSEIFDDQFSVERPDGSNFTLKIRSTKLEDSAMYFCASRLAGGYTDTQYFGPGTRLTVL.

The chain is built from TRBV11-2 and TRBJ2-3, with a possible D match to TRBD2 (7 bases). This CDR3 is built from 15 residues. Between the trimmed V and J ends, which lost 5 bases and 5 bases, there was a span of 17 bases. The germline V gene encodes CDR1 SGHAT and CDR2 FQNNGV. The CDR3 sequence: CASSPSWGGVDTQYF. CDR3 nucleotide sequence: TGTGCCAGCAGCCCCAGCTGGGGGGGCGTAGATACGCAGTATTTT.

The rearrangement links TRBV12-5 to TRBJ1-5; the match to TRBD1 covers 8 bases. This CDR3 contains 18 residues. Germline CDR1 is LGHNT and CDR2 is FRNRAP. Trimming took 6 bases from V and 4 from J; bases not matched to a gene: 17. The CDR3 sequence is CASGAPHPGTGKNQPQHF. CDR3 DNA: TGTGCTAGTGGCGCCCCCCACCCAGGGACAGGAAAAAATCAGCCCCAGCATTTT.

The chain combines TRBV4-3 with TRBJ2-7; TRBD2 matches at 7 bases. J lost 1 base, V lost 1 base, and 4 bases had no gene match. The germline CDR1 and CDR2 sequences are LGHNA and YSLEER. The CDR3 contains 15 residues. The CDR3 sequence: CASSQGFGRSYEQYF. The CDR3 DNA sequence: TGCGCCAGCAGCCAAGGTTTCGGGAGGTCCTACGAGCAGTACTTC.

This clone was picked up a small number of times. The J gene is TRBJ1-2, the V gene TRBV6-5, with a possible D match to TRBD1 (6 bases). The CDR3 runs 13 residues. Trimming took off 8 bases at V and 3 bases at J, with 13 bases between the two ends. Germline assignment: CDR1 MNHEY and CDR2 SVGAGI. CDR3 protein: CASGVGGDYGYTF. CDR3 in DNA: TGTGCCAGCGGAGTAGGGGGGGACTATGGCTACACCTTC.

This clone was seen once. This rearrangement joins TRBV20-1 to TRBJ1-1; D call uncertain. CDR3 length: 14 residues. The germline CDR1 and CDR2 sequences are DFQATT and SNEGSKA (reference sequence). The V gene lost 3 bases and the J gene lost 1 base, with 12 bases spanning the gap. CDR3 in amino acids: CSASTDRENTEAFF. CDR3 DNA: TGCAGTGCTAGTACTGACCGGGAGAACACTGAAGCTTTCTTT.

The V call is TRBV29-1, the J call TRBJ2-5; TRBD2 matches at 9 bases. This CDR3 comprises 14 residues. The V segment lost 6 bases and the J segment 5 bases; nucleotides outside the gene matches: 10. Looked up from germline, CDR1 is SQVTM and CDR2 is ANQGSEA. CDR3 sequence (DNA): TGCAGCGTCCCTGCGGGGGGGAGCGGGGAGACCCAGTACTTC. The encoded protein is CSVPAGGSGETQYF. The full variable domain, in which reference TRBV29-1 and TRBJ2-5 provide the parts outside the CDR3, is SAVISQKPSRDICQRGTSLTIQCQVDSQVTMMFWYRQQPGQSLTLIATANQGSEATYESGFVIDKFPISRPNLTFSTLTVSNMSPEDSSIYLCSVPAGGSGETQYFGPGTRLLVL.

The rearrangement uses TRBV9 and TRBJ2-3; 8 bases agree with TRBD1. CDR3 length: 15 amino acids. Trimming removed 4 bases from V and 4 bases from J; junction bases left unmatched: 8. Germline CDR1 and CDR2: SGDLS and YYNGEE. CDR3 in amino acids: CASSPEGQGPDTQYF. The CDR3 DNA reads TGTGCCAGCAGCCCGGAAGGACAGGGCCCAGATACGCAGTATTTT.

The rearrangement joins TRBV5-4 to TRBJ2-7, with TRBD2 matching over 10 bases. Trimming took 0 bases from V and 7 from J; bases not matched to a gene: 7. Germline loops: CDR1 SGHNT, CDR2 YYREEE (reference sequence). The CDR3 contains 15 residues. In DNA form, the CDR3 reads TGTGCCAGCAGCTTGGGGAGCGGGAGGGCCAGTGAGCAGTACTTC. Its protein product is CASSLGSGRASEQYF.

The CDR3 region is CASSPGGLRGETQYF. DNA of the CDR3: TGTGCCAGCAGCCCAGGGGGCCTAAGGGGGGAGACCCAGTACTTC. The rearrangement links TRBV11-2 to TRBJ2-5, with 8 bases that match TRBD1. J gave up 5 bases and V 5 bases, and 10 bases lay outside the gene matches. The CDR3 sequence is 15 residues long. Germline V lookup: CDR1 SGHAT, CDR2 FQNNGV.

The sample holds a few counts of this clone. The chain recombines TRBV20-1 with TRBJ2-7; 9 nucleotides agree with TRBD2. Per the germline V gene, CDR1 is DFQATT and CDR2 is SNEGSKA (reference sequence). V lost 3 bases, J lost 0 bases, and 6 bases stayed unmatched. The CDR3 contains 15 residues. The CDR3 sequence: CSASSLAGLSYEQYF. The CDR3 DNA is TGCAGTGCTAGTAGCCTAGCGGGACTCTCCTACGAGCAGTACTTC.

This clone was counted a few times. This chain links TRBV2 with TRBJ2-7, with D tentatively TRBD2 (6 bases). Germline V gene lookup returns CDR1 SNHLY and CDR2 FYNNEI. This CDR3 spans 13 amino acids. V lost 7 bases, J lost 12 bases, and 22 bases lay in between. This CDR3 reads CASNDIPGTPLYF. CDR3 DNA sequence: TGTGCCAGCAACGATATCCCCGGGACTCCTTTGTACTTC.

This clone was detected many times. This chain joins TRBV9 and TRBJ2-7; 7 bases align to TRBD2. The CDR3 is made up of 15 amino acids. Germline CDR1 SGDLS, CDR2 YYNGEE. J gave up 5 bases and V 0 bases, and 8 bases lay outside the gene matches. The CDR3 DNA follows: TGTGCCAGCAGCGTAGGGGGACTACTTGGGGACGAGCAGTACTTC. Encoded protein: CASSVGGLLGDEQYF.

This clone turned up a few times. CDR3 in amino acids: CASSGGTNGELFF. For the CDR3, the DNA is TGTGCCAGCAGCGGCGGGACTAACGGGGAGCTGTTTTTT. The rearrangement links TRBV9 to TRBJ2-2, with 7 bases aligning to TRBD2. With V trimmed by 3 bases and J by 7 bases, 3 bases remained unmatched. CDR1 is SGDLS and CDR2 is YYNGEE in the germline V gene. This CDR3 contains 13 residues.

The rearrangement joins TRBV6-5 to TRBJ1-5; D is uncertain. The ends were cut back, 0 bases at V and 3 bases at J, with 6 bases in the middle. Germline lookup yields CDR1 MNHEY and CDR2 SVGAGI. The CDR3 extends over 14 amino acids. Written as DNA, the CDR3 is TGTGCCAGCAGTTACTCCCGTTACAATCAGCCCCAGCATTTT. It translates to CASSYSRYNQPQHF.